This entry features one T cell receptor (beta chain) sequence. What it recognizes is unknown. The CDR3 consists of 15 residues. Germline V CDR1 and CDR2: SNHLY, FYNNEI. V lost 2 bases and J lost 0; bases outside the gene matches: 4. Documented time point: week 5, during vaccination. Vaccination comprised doses that each held 300 ug of mutant IDH1 20-mer peptide, plus topical imiquimod. The sample comes from a study of a mutant IDH1 vaccine in newly diagnosed glioma. Study details: Patients got their first vaccination 4-6 weeks after radiotherapy alone, or with temozolomide cycles.

Profiling relied on immunoSEQ multiplex PCR, and the TCRdb table lists in-frame clones only, not all of them. The sample carries around 56,000 clones, roughly 82% recorded once. This chain joins TRBV2 and TRBJ2-7, with TRBD2 identical over 7 bases. The sequenced sample was PBMCs, obtained from a glioma patient whose treatment included an IDH1 peptide vaccine. This TCR was recovered from a woman between 18 and 29 years old with glioma. Some clones in this sample may be carry-over from other donors' samples. CDR3 protein: CASSERGSFSYEQYF. For the CDR3, the DNA is TGTGCCAGCAGTGAACGCGGGAGTTTCTCCTACGAGCAGTACTTC. Complete variable domain (other parts from reference TRBV2 and TRBJ2-7): EPEVTQTPSHQVTQMGQEVILRCVPISNHLYFYWYRQILGQKVEFLVSFYNNEISEKSEIFDDQFSVERPDGSNFTLKIRSTKLEDSAMYFCASSERGSFSYEQYFGPGTRLTVT.